This TCR beta chain was identified during a study of identical twins. General study findings and limits: Memory repertoires showed no such pattern, whereas abundant cord blood beta clonotypes carried fewer insertions.

This clonotype was observed a handful of times. What it binds is not known. From the 5' RACE reads, TCRdb called clonotypes with MiXCR, one entry per CDR3 protein. The sample yields 450,000 or so distinct CDR3 sequences, roughly 24% seen once. These data also featured in a second study, about T cells expressing NK-cell markers. That study adds: Serological testing identified seven of the eight sequenced donors as HCMV-seropositive and one as seronegative. Whether expanded NKG2C+ T cell clones were HCMV specific stayed uncertain.

The TCR sequence derives from a woman younger than 30 in good health. Sequencing used CD4+ T cells sorted from blood.

The CDR3 DNA reads TGTGCCAGCAGCAAAGGGCTGGTGCCGCAGTATTTT. It is translated as CASSKGLVPQYF. The chain couples TRBV6-6 to TRBJ2-3; the D is unclear. The CDR3 spans 12 residues. The V end lost 6 bases, the J end lost 10 bases, and 14 bases lay between the germline ends. Per the germline V gene, CDR1 is MNHNY and CDR2 is SVGAGI (reference sequence).